The 16 T cell receptor beta chains below were found in one sample sequenced in a study of blood T cell repertoires in COVID-19. Produced via immunoSEQ multiplex PCR; TCRdb's table is partial and in-frame only. The table shows 30,000 to 50,000 clones, with around 87% occurring only once. Source material: peripheral blood. Receptors originate from a man aged 50 to 60 with active or convalescent COVID-19.

The genes are TRBV5-4 and TRBJ1-2; D is ambiguous. Trimming left V 6 bases short and J 0 bases short, with 18 bases between. CDR1 is SGHNT and CDR2 is YYREEE in the germline V gene (reference sequence). There are 16 residues in the CDR3. CDR3 in amino acids: CASKAARGDSNYGYTF. The CDR3 bases are TGTGCCAGCAAAGCAGCGAGAGGAGACTCTAACTATGGCTACACCTTC.

This sequence joins TRBV6-5 and TRBJ2-1; TRBD2 aligns across 9 bases. The V gene end was trimmed by 3 bases and the J gene end by 5 bases; junction bases not matched to a gene: 5. The CDR3 is made up of 15 amino acids. Germline CDR1 MNHEY, CDR2 SVGAGI. CDR3 in amino acids: CASSYSGSTHNEQFF. As DNA, the CDR3 is TGTGCCAGCAGTTATAGCGGGAGCACCCACAATGAGCAGTTCTTC.

This clone was found a few times. The V and J genes are TRBV9 and TRBJ2-7, with 11 bases aligning to TRBD1. CDR1 SGDLS and CDR2 YYNGEE come from the germline V gene. The V segment lost 4 bases and the J segment 3 bases; nucleotides outside the gene matches: 6. The CDR3 contains 15 residues. CDR3 loop: CASSIGTGGDYEQYF. CDR3 bases: TGTGCCAGCAGCATAGGGACAGGGGGGGACTACGAGCAGTACTTC.

The chain is built from TRBV7-9 and TRBJ2-3; maybe TRBD2 (6 bases). This CDR3 is 16 amino acids long. The germline V and J ends were trimmed by 5 bases and 2 bases, with 17 bases remaining between them. Per the germline V gene, CDR1 is SEHNR and CDR2 is FQNEAQ (reference sequence). The CDR3 loop reads CASSPGLGGNTDTQYF. The CDR3 bases are TGTGCCAGCAGCCCCGGACTGGGCGGGAACACAGATACGCAGTATTTT.

The chain carries TRBV2 and TRBJ1-4, with D possibly matching TRBD1 (5 bases). Trimming shortened V by 6 bases and J by 4 bases, and 9 bases separated the two germline ends. The CDR3 spans 13 residues. The germline V gene encodes CDR1 SNHLY and CDR2 FYNNEI. The CDR3 is CASRGVINEKLFF. The CDR3 DNA reads as TGTGCCAGCAGAGGGGTGATTAATGAAAAACTGTTTTTT.

This sequence joins TRBV9 and TRBJ1-2; D gene unclear. Germline loops: CDR1 SGDLS, CDR2 YYNGEE. The CDR3 is 15 residues long. V lost 0 bases to trimming and J lost 2 bases, with 11 bases between them. The CDR3 here is CASSVDLGVNYGYTF. Written as DNA, the CDR3 is TGTGCCAGCAGCGTAGACCTCGGGGTCAACTATGGCTACACCTTC.

The chain joins TRBV6-4 to TRBJ1-2; no clear D. There are 13 residues in the CDR3. Per the germline V gene, CDR1 is MRHNA and CDR2 is SNTAGT. Trimming pared 4 bases from V and 0 bases from J, leaving 6 bases between. Here the CDR3 DNA reads TGTGCCAGCAGTGTAGAGCCTAACTATGGCTACACCTTC. Translated, it gives CASSVEPNYGYTF.

This clone appeared a single time. The chain's CDR3 is CASSLNSGLTDTQYF. Here the CDR3 DNA reads TGTGCCAGCAGCCTAAACAGCGGACTCACAGATACGCAGTATTTT. The J gene is TRBJ2-3, the V gene TRBV3-1 (or the pseudogene TRBV3-2); D is perhaps TRBD2 (5 bases). V lost 4 bases and J lost 2, with 13 bases in between. CDR1 is LGHDT, CDR2 YNNKEL, per germline (reference sequence). The CDR3 loop spans 15 amino acids.

The chain is built from TRBV6-5 and TRBJ1-4; D gene unclear. CDR3 length equals 14 residues. The V and J ends lost 7 bases and 3 bases respectively, with 12 bases between them. CDR1 MNHEY and CDR2 SVGAGI come from the germline V gene. The CDR3 DNA follows: TGTGCCAGCAACAAGGAGGGATCTAATGAAAAACTGTTTTTT. Its protein product is CASNKEGSNEKLFF.

The CDR3 reads CASSLGQPKETQYF. CDR3 bases: TGTGCCAGCAGCTTGGGACAACCCAAAGAGACCCAGTACTTC. The V call is TRBV5-6, the J call TRBJ2-5; no firm D call. Germline V lookup: CDR1 SGHDT, CDR2 YYEEEE. The length of the CDR3 is 14 residues. With 0 bases removed from V and 3 bases from J, the gap between germline ends came to 9 bases.

V usage is TRBV10-3 and J usage is TRBJ2-1; 11 bases line up with TRBD2. V lost 2 bases to trimming and J lost 10 bases; unmatched junction nucleotides: 7. Looked up from germline, CDR1 is ENHRY and CDR2 is SYGVKD. This CDR3 region has 15 residues. The CDR3 here is CAISEGSGRAREQFF. The CDR3 DNA reads TGTGCCATCAGTGAGGGTAGCGGGAGGGCCCGGGAGCAGTTCTTC.

The chain links TRBV28 to TRBJ2-3; D uncertain. The CDR3 spans 13 residues. V was clipped by 4 bases and J by 6 bases, with 11 bases between them. Germline V gene lookup returns CDR1 MDHEN and CDR2 SYDVKM. The CDR3 is CASSSTYLDTQYF. The CDR3 DNA is TGTGCCAGCAGTTCTACCTATTTGGATACGCAGTATTTT.

V gene TRBV6-6 combines with J gene TRBJ1-2; the D gene is possibly TRBD1 (5 bases). In germline, CDR1 is MNHNY, CDR2 SVGAGI (reference sequence). The CDR3 contains 16 residues. V lost 10 bases and J lost 3, with 24 bases in between. The chain's CDR3 is CAIKPPGLSRDYGYTF. As DNA, the CDR3 is TGTGCCATCAAACCCCCGGGACTCTCTAGGGACTATGGCTACACCTTC.

The genes are TRBV6-6 and TRBJ2-3; 9 bases are shared with TRBD1. The J segment lost 5 bases and the V segment lost 6 bases, leaving 6 bases of the junction unmatched. The CDR3 extends over 14 amino acids. The germline gives CDR1 MNHNY, CDR2 SVGAGI (reference sequence). As DNA, the CDR3 is TGTGCCAGCAGAACGACAGGGGGAGTAGATACGCAGTATTTT. This codes for CASRTTGGVDTQYF.

The chain uses TRBV2 and TRBJ1-5; no definite D call. The V gene's germline CDR1 is SNHLY and CDR2 FYNNEI. The ends were cut back, 3 bases at V and 5 bases at J, with 11 bases in the middle. The length of the CDR3 is 14 residues. The CDR3 bases are TGTGCCAGCAGTGAGGGTACAGCCTATCAGCCCCAGCATTTT. Its translation is CASSEGTAYQPQHF.

This clone was seen a single time. V is TRBV27 and J is TRBJ2-7; 7 nucleotides match TRBD1. This CDR3 region has 17 residues. The trim removed 5 bases at V and 8 bases at J, leaving 21 bases unmatched. The germline V gene has CDR1 MNHEY and CDR2 SMNVEV (reference sequence). The CDR3 DNA sequence: TGTGCCAGCAGTACGACAGGGCGCGATGAGTTGCGGCAGAAGCAGTACGTC. It yields the protein CASSTTGRDELRQKQYV.